This T cell receptor (beta chain) was retrieved from a study of blood T cell repertoires in COVID-19. This clone was picked up one time. V lost 7 bases and J lost 4, with 22 bases in between. The CDR3 length is 16 residues. Germline-derived CDR1 and CDR2 are MDHEN and SYDVKM. TCRdb's table, derived via immunoSEQ multiplex PCR, lists solely in-frame clones and lacks some. The sample lists some 260,000 clones, about 88% occurring once. The source is a man aged 30 to 45 with acute COVID-19. V usage is TRBV28 and J usage is TRBJ1-2, with D possibly matching TRBD1 (6 bases). Sequenced: PBMCs or T cells enriched from blood (not recorded which). CDR3: CASTVGGKDRFYGYTF. CDR3 sequence (DNA): TGTGCCAGCACCGTAGGTGGAAAAGACAGGTTCTATGGCTACACCTTC.